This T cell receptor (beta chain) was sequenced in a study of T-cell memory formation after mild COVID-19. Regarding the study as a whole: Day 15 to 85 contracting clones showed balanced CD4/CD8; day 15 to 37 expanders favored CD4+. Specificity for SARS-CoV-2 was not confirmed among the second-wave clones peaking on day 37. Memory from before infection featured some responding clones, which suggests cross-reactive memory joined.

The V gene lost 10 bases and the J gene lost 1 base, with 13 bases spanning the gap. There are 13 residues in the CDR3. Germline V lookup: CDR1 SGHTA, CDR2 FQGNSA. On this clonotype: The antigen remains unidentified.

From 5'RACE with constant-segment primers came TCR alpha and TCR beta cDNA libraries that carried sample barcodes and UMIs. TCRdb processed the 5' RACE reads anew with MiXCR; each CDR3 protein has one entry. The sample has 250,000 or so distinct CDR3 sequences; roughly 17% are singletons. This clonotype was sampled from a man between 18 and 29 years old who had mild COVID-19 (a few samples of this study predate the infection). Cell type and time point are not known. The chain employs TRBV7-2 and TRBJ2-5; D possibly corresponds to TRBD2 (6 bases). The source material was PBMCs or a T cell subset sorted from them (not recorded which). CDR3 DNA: TGTGCCACAGGAGGAGGGCCCCAAGAGACCCAGTACTTC. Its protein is CATGGGPQETQYF. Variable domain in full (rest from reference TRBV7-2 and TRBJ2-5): GAGVSQSPSNKVTEKGKDVELRCDPISGHTALYWYRQSLGQGLEFLIYFQGNSAPDKSGLPSDRFSAERTGGSVSTLTIQRTQQEDSAVYLCATGGGPQETQYFGPGTRLLVL.